Listed below are T cell receptor beta chains from one sample, sequenced in a study of T cells in Graves' hyperthyroidism and ophthalmopathy. From the multiplex PCR reads, TCRdb called clonotypes with MiXCR, one entry per CDR3 protein. The sample contains some 360,000 distinct CDR3 sequences, about a sixth of which appear only once. The sequenced sample consisted of blood. The receptors originated from a woman aged 35 to 49 with Graves' ophthalmopathy. The CDR3 runs from the conserved cysteine through the conserved F or W. A D gene is named only where the DNA matches it firmly. Clone size is shown for a subset of rows, as once, few, many or a class of expanded clone.

clone size: many; V gene: TRBV28; J gene: TRBJ2-7; D gene: TRBD1; CDR3 protein: CASSLIGQGHEQYF; CDR3 DNA: TGTGCCAGCAGTTTAATCGGACAGGGCCACGAGCAGTACTTC
clone size: many; V gene: TRBV20-1; J gene: TRBJ2-3; D gene: .; CDR3 protein: CSAPEGADTQYF; CDR3 DNA: TGCAGTGCCCCCGAGGGCGCAGATACGCAGTATTTT
clone size: .; V gene: TRBV30; J gene: TRBJ2-2; D gene: TRBD1; CDR3 protein: CAWIGGQLGIAWELFF; CDR3 DNA: TGTGCCTGGATAGGGGGCCAATTAGGGATAGCCTGGGAGCTGTTTTTT
clone size: many; V gene: TRBV30; J gene: TRBJ2-2; D gene: .; CDR3 protein: CAWTRNTGELFF; CDR3 DNA: TGTGCCTGGACCAGAAACACCGGGGAGCTGTTTTTT
clone size: many; V gene: TRBV7-8; J gene: TRBJ1-2; D gene: TRBD1; CDR3 protein: CASSLVEGTDYGYTF; CDR3 DNA: TGTGCCAGCAGCTTAGTTGAAGGGACAGACTATGGCTACACCTTC
clone size: many; V gene: TRBV30; J gene: TRBJ1-1; D gene: .; CDR3 protein: CASTQGYGTEAFF; CDR3 DNA: TGTGCCTCCACCCAGGGATATGGAACTGAAGCTTTCTTT
clone size: few; V gene: TRBV7-9; J gene: TRBJ2-7; D gene: TRBD2; CDR3 protein: CASSHGTSPFEEQYF; CDR3 DNA: TGTGCCAGCAGCCACGGGACTAGCCCCTTTGAAGAGCAGTACTTC
clone size: many; V gene: TRBV7-2; J gene: TRBJ2-2; D gene: .; CDR3 protein: CASSLAALGTTGELFF; CDR3 DNA: TGTGCCAGCAGCTTAGCCGCGCTAGGGACGACCGGGGAGCTGTTTTTT
clone size: many; V gene: TRBV4-3; J gene: TRBJ2-7; D gene: TRBD1; CDR3 protein: CASSRTGDLYEQYF; CDR3 DNA: TGCGCCAGCAGCCGGACAGGCGACCTCTACGAGCAGTACTTC
clone size: many; V gene: TRBV28; J gene: TRBJ1-1; D gene: .; CDR3 protein: CAVGVNAGNTEAFF; CDR3 DNA: TGTGCCGTGGGGGTGAATGCAGGGAACACTGAAGCTTTCTTT
clone size: many; V gene: TRBV30; J gene: TRBJ2-7; D gene: .; CDR3 protein: CAWSQWSSYEQYF; CDR3 DNA: TGTGCCTGGAGTCAGTGGAGCTCCTACGAGCAGTACTTC
clone size: many; V gene: TRBV5-1; J gene: TRBJ2-5; D gene: .; CDR3 protein: CASSLSSGYQETQYF; CDR3 DNA: TGCGCCAGCAGCTTGTCCTCAGGTTACCAAGAGACCCAGTACTTC
clone size: many; V gene: TRBV6-5; J gene: TRBJ1-2; D gene: .; CDR3 protein: CASSYAGIGERNYGYTF; CDR3 DNA: TGTGCCAGCAGTTACGCAGGGATCGGGGAGCGTAACTATGGCTACACCTTC
clone size: .; V gene: TRBV11-3; J gene: TRBJ2-7; D gene: TRBD2; CDR3 protein: CASSLVPPTSGSSLGSYEQYF; CDR3 DNA: TGTGCCAGCAGCTTAGTCCCCCCGACTAGCGGGAGCTCCCTGGGCTCCTACGAGCAGTACTTC
clone size: .; V gene: TRBV27; J gene: TRBJ2-7; D gene: TRBD1; CDR3 protein: CASRLQGAWADEQYF; CDR3 DNA: TGTGCCAGCAGGCTACAGGGGGCCTGGGCGGACGAGCAGTACTTC